This T cell receptor (beta chain) was documented in a study of beta chain features in type 1 diabetes (dated by TCRdb to the late 2010s). The study in broad terms: Patients and healthy donors did not differ in mean age, gender distribution, total cell number or subset yield. A total of about 110,000,000 sorted cells were examined across all samples, and a strong correlation was observed between cell number per subset and RNA yield. In the study, TCRB repertoires of sorted circulating CD4+ T cell subsets from recently diagnosed type 1 diabetes patients were compared with those of matched healthy donors. Regulatory and stem cell-like memory subsets were isolated from only 8 patients and roughly 8 healthy donors, whereas naive and central memory subsets came from all 28 donors.

Results the study describes overall, beyond this receptor: Because cDNA rather than genomic DNA was sequenced, highly expressing activated cells could have been over-represented, although no difference in activation and CD3 levels was found between groups. Naive, central memory and regulatory TCRB repertoires appeared to be more similar among patients than among healthy donors. Because small numbers of individuals were included in the HLA sub-analyses, any influence of HLA type on TCRB rearrangement was left unresolved. Fewer insertions and more nucleotide deletions at VDJ recombination sites were observed in patients with type 1 diabetes, implying thymic rearrangement abnormalities. PCR might favor shorter templates, but patient and control samples were amplified and corrected together, so any skew would affect both groups equally. In all four CD4+ subsets, TCRB CDR3 length was moderately but significantly shorter in type 1 diabetes patients.

The High Capacity cDNA Reverse Transcription Kit was used to reverse transcribe all of the isolated RNA, meaning that expressed TCRB transcripts were what got sequenced. Deep immunoSEQ sequencing was applied to naive, central memory and regulatory T cell samples, giving an average of approximately 4 million total reads per sample. After sorted cells were lysed in RLT buffer, RNA was extracted with DNase-treated RNeasy Micro or Mini kits, with the choice depending on cell number. Each cell subset was processed separately to prevent cross-contamination, with patient and healthy donor samples processed together. The immunoSEQ multiplex PCR was used to amplify TCRB sequences from cDNA, yielding 87-bp fragments that span the CDR3 region. The amplicons were sequenced using the Illumina HiSeq platform. For the original study's pipeline: Synthetic template baselines were used to correct PCR bias computationally, reads within Hamming distance 2 were collapsed together, and singletons that could not be merged were discarded. Reads were aligned to IMGT to assign V, D and J genes, CDR3 length, and insertions or deletions at six rearrangement sites. Clonotype counts were normalized to sorted cell number within each subset before computing true diversity and Gini coefficients with the tcR R package. The overlap coefficient, calculated on TCRB nucleotide sequences, was used to quantify repertoire sharing. Out-of-frame TCRB sequences from naive cells were analyzed to stand in for the pre-selection repertoire. TCRdb took this table from immuneACCESS and kept in-frame rearrangements with V and J called. Such tables lack part of the clones; where checked against another copy, unresolved V genes explain under half of the gap, and the rest is unexplained. Clone size and V and J calls were adopted from that table, with D and trimming inferred from the DNA. Counted in this sample were 350,000 to 450,000 clones; around 13% of them appeared once. Of the sample, around 0.0099% falls within the top ten clones.

Each donor gave one peripheral blood draw, approximately 110 mL on average, collected into heparinised tubes. A BD FACSAria II was used to sort naive, central memory, regulatory and stem cell-like memory CD4+ T cells with a panel that included CD45RO, CCR7, CD25, CD127, CD95 and CD27. A purity above 98% was achieved for all sorted populations. Right away, PBMCs were isolated by Lymphoprep density gradient centrifugation and were stained directly, with no culture step. So that batch effects would be minimized, each experiment stained and sorted samples in pairs, pairing one healthy donor with one patient. A note on this clone: Its antigen target is currently unknown. The record has no base qualities; no much larger clone is one base away.

From the cysteine through the phenylalanine, the CDR3 covers 17 amino acids. Just the 51-base CDR3 DNA is kept, in frame starting at base 1. Per the germline V gene, LGHNA is the CDR1 and YSLEER is the CDR2. V loses 1 base of germline sequence and J loses 0 bases, and the interval between the two ends is 15 bases. The sample consisted of naive CD4+ T cells from blood. The meaning of the sample's cell subset or site label: true naive CD4+ T cells. Rearrangement joined TRBV4-3 to TRBJ1-2; a weak D assignment points to TRBD1 (5 bases agree). This receptor was obtained from a woman between 18 and 29 years old with type 1 diabetes. The DNA is TGCGCCAGCAGCCAAGGTGTCCAGGGAACTGCTAACTATGGCTACACCTTC. The resulting protein is CASSQGVQGTANYGYTF.